This T cell receptor (beta chain) originates from a study of post-analysis software for immune sequencing data. Whole-study results and caveats: Samples made in the same batch grouped tightly together by F measure. Patients had higher frequencies than controls of four to six TRBV segments, including TRBV5-6, TRBV5-1 and TRBV20-1.

Remarks on this clonotype: Its antigen is undetermined.

Unique-molecular-identifier-tagged TCR beta cDNA libraries were used. TCRdb reprocessed the PCR reads via MiXCR and lists one record per CDR3 protein. The profile covers around 440,000 distinct CDR3 sequences, with under 55% appearing a single time and about 12% taken by the ten largest. V dropped 5 bases and J dropped 1 base, with 3 bases sitting between them. The CDR3 is 13 residues long. Germline V gene data show CDR1 as SGHTA and CDR2 as FQGNSA. The V gene is TRBV7-2, the J gene TRBJ2-6; D uncertain. Material: blood. This clonotype was obtained from a girl aged 10 to 17 with multiple sclerosis. The CDR3 here is CASSKSGANVLTF. CDR3 bases: TGTGCCAGCAGCAAATCTGGGGCCAACGTCCTGACTTTC.